Only one count was recorded for the clone carrying this T cell receptor beta chain. Hyperthyroidism of Graves' type that showed no ophthalmopathy progression within 18 months was stable. RNA transcripts gave rise to amplified TCR beta CDR3 regions. A first-round RT-PCR of the TCR CDR3 used the HTBI primer set. Via MiXCR, TCRdb re-called the multiplex PCR reads, giving one row per CDR3 protein. The table lists about 580,000 distinct CDR3 sequences, roughly 50% of them singletons. The data stem from a study of T cells in Graves' hyperthyroidism and ophthalmopathy. The CDR3 consists of 14 residues. The germline gives CDR1 MNHEY, CDR2 SMNVEV (reference sequence). Trimming cost V 3 bases and J 6 bases, with 14 bases left between them.

The receptor's source is a woman younger than 30 with Graves' hyperthyroidism. The rearrangement joins TRBV27 to TRBJ1-2; TRBD1 is a possible D gene (5 bases). Sequencing used peripheral blood or thyroid tissue (not recorded which). In DNA, the CDR3 is TGTGCCAGCAGTTTCGGCCCGGGGGTCCATGGCTACACCTTC. This codes for CASSFGPGVHGYTF.